Following are 10 T cell receptor beta chains from one sample sequenced in a study of blood T cells in healthy people across ages (dated by TCRdb to 2014 to 2015). Preparation of the library involved 5' RACE. The run used an Illumina HiSeq 2500. The second PCR ran for roughly 6 to 11 cycles and used a J-beta primer mix along with a sample-barcoded 5' primer. The raw public reads went through TCRdb reprocessing: fastp at Q25, MiXCR clone calling, in-frame beta chains kept. Rows matching on CDR3 protein sequence are summarized as one entry with the most common DNA and genes. The sample table contains about 640,000 distinct CDR3 sequences; only one count was recorded for approximately 59% of them. The leading ten clones occupy approximately 40% of the sample. Material for sequencing was blood. Receptors originate from a man aged 60 to 75 in good health.

The chain recombines TRBV14 with TRBJ2-5, with TRBD2 as a possible D gene (6 bases). The better agreement between TRBJ2-7 and the DNA end casts doubt on the J call. This CDR3 region has 14 residues. Looked up from germline, CDR1 is SGHDN and CDR2 is FVKESK. The CDR3 is CASSQDYSGSEQYF. CDR3 DNA sequence: TGTGCCAGCAGCCAAGATTATTCCGGGAGCGAGCAGTACTTC.

About this clonotype itself: At one end, the junction sequence differs from germline, possibly due to a read error. J is TRBJ1-5 and V is TRBV6-2 or TRBV6-3; D ambiguous. The CDR3 runs 16 residues. Looked up from germline, CDR1 is MNHEY and CDR2 is SVGEGT. The CDR3 region has the DNA TGTGCCAGCACCGTTGCTAATTACTATAGCAGTCAGCCCCAGCATTTT. This translates into CASTVANYYSSQPQHF.

The V call is TRBV20-1, the J call TRBJ2-1; 11 bases are a match to TRBD1. CDR1 DFQATT and CDR2 SNEGSKA come from the germline V gene (reference sequence). With 5 bases clipped from V and 0 bases from J, the junction kept 9 bases outside the gene matches. The CDR3 consists of 17 residues. CDR3 region: CSAPDRGLSGSYNEQFF. CDR3 DNA: TGCAGTGCTCCGGACAGGGGGCTTAGTGGCTCCTACAATGAGCAGTTCTTC.

The rearrangement uses TRBV12-3 or TRBV12-4 and TRBJ1-5, with D unresolved. V was shortened by 5 bases and J by 6 bases, with 8 bases between the two germline ends. This CDR3 has 12 residues. The CDR3 reads CASSLESQPQHF. CDR3 nucleotides: TGTGCCAGCAGTCTAGAAAGTCAGCCCCAGCATTTT.

This clonotype was observed a few times. The chain couples TRBV27 to TRBJ2-5, with D perhaps given as TRBD1 or TRBD2 (6 bases each). Germline V gene lookup returns CDR1 MNHEY and CDR2 SMNVEV (reference sequence). This CDR3 has 20 residues. V lost 7 bases and J 1 base, leaving 31 bases between the germline ends. The CDR3 is CASTVNGGLHEGGRQETQYF. Here the CDR3 DNA reads TGTGCCAGCACTGTTAACGGAGGCCTCCATGAGGGGGGCCGCCAAGAGACCCAGTACTTC.

This clonotype was seen more than once but under ten times. The rearrangement joins TRBV6-6 to TRBJ2-1, with a possible D match to TRBD1 (5 bases). V was trimmed by 2 bases and J by 5 bases, leaving 7 bases between them. The CDR3 totals 13 residues. Germline CDR1 MNHNY, CDR2 SVGAGI (reference sequence). CDR3 residues: CASSYTGHNEQFF. In DNA form, the CDR3 reads TGTGCCAGCAGTTACACAGGTCACAATGAGCAGTTCTTC.

J is TRBJ1-2 and V is TRBV28; 9 bases are shared with TRBD1. Looked up from germline, CDR1 is MDHEN and CDR2 is SYDVKM. V shed 4 bases, J shed 9 bases, and the junction held 6 bases outside the gene matches. The length of the CDR3 is 13 residues. The CDR3 DNA reads TGTGCCAGCAGTTCGGGGACAGGGCATAGCTACACCTTC. This codes for CASSSGTGHSYTF.

V and J are TRBV19 and TRBJ2-7; maybe TRBD1 (6 bases). Germline CDR1 reads LNHDA; CDR2 reads SQIVND (reference sequence). The V gene lost 10 bases and the J gene lost 0 bases, with 13 bases spanning the gap. The CDR3 totals 13 residues. CDR3 residues: CAKTRDNSYEQYF. CDR3 sequence (DNA): TGTGCCAAAACCAGGGACAACTCCTACGAGCAGTACTTC.

The chain has TRBV4-2 and TRBJ1-6; D possibly corresponds to TRBD1 (5 bases). The germline gives CDR1 LGHNA, CDR2 YNFKEQ. The CDR3 sequence is 16 residues long. The V end lost 6 bases, the J end lost 7 bases, and 19 bases lay between the germline ends. As DNA, the CDR3 is TGTGCCAGCAGGGGGGACCGCAGGGCTTTGAATTCACCCCTCCACTTT. Residues: CASRGDRRALNSPLHF.

This clonotype showed up just once. This chain uses TRBV7-2 with TRBJ2-3, with 13 bases identical to TRBD2. Germline V gene sequence: CDR1 SGHTA, CDR2 FQGNSA. CDR3 size: 15 residues. V dropped 4 bases and J dropped 10; count of bases not matched to a gene: 8. The CDR3 is CASSSSTSGGFPQYF. The CDR3 nucleotides read TGTGCCAGCAGCTCGTCGACTAGCGGGGGGTTTCCGCAGTATTTT.